The clone carrying this T cell receptor (beta chain) was detected a few times. Its cognate antigen is unknown. The germline CDR1 and CDR2 sequences are KGHDR and SFDVKD. Germline trimming cut 3 bases from V and 6 bases from J; bases unmatched to any gene: 14. The CDR3 spans 17 residues. MiXCR, run by TCRdb on the 5' RACE reads, gives a single entry per CDR3 protein. This sample has roughly 450,000 distinct CDR3 sequences, with 15% to 20% found just once. The data belong to a study of T-cell memory formation after mild COVID-19. Study details: In these data, TCR clusters were largely donor specific.

Study observations and caveats: Confirmation of SARS-CoV-2 specificity was lacking for second-wave clones peaking day 37.

The rearrangement joins TRBV24-1 to TRBJ2-3; TRBD2 matches 7 bases. Sample: PBMCs or a T cell subset sorted from them (not recorded which). The sequence came from an adult woman who had mild COVID-19 (a few samples of this study predate the infection). Cell type and time point are not known. The CDR3 is CATSDPILDTGGDTQYF. DNA of the CDR3: TGTGCCACCAGTGATCCGATACTAGACACGGGGGGTGATACGCAGTATTTT.